This TCR beta chain was captured in a study of Graves' ophthalmopathy and Graves' hyperthyroidism. The study amplified TCR beta CDR3 regions using RNA transcripts. RT-PCR with HTBI primers came first, then second-round multiplex PCR. TCRdb re-analysed the multiplex PCR reads in MiXCR, keeping a single row per CDR3 protein. The table lists about 220,000 distinct CDR3 sequences, roughly 21% of them singletons, with more than 35% in the top ten. The CDR3 length is 12 residues. Germline V lookup: CDR1 GTSNPN, CDR2 SVGIG (reference sequence). The germline V and J ends were trimmed by 1 base and 7 bases, with 11 bases remaining between them. This clonotype was seen repeatedly, ten times or more.

The receptor was derived from a woman between 50 and 59 years old with Graves' ophthalmopathy. Sequencing was done on a sample of peripheral blood. The chain links TRBV30 to TRBJ2-7; perhaps TRBD1 as D (6 bases). In DNA form, the CDR3 reads TGTGCCTGGAGTGAGGGGGAGCTTGAGCAGTACTTC. It yields the protein CAWSEGELEQYF. Filled out from reference TRBV30 and TRBJ2-7, the complete variable domain reads SQTIHQWPATLVQPVGSPLSLECTVEGTSNPNLYWYRQAAGRGLQLLFYSVGIGQISSEVPQNLSASRPQDRQFILSSKKLLLSDSGFYLCAWSEGELEQYFGPGTRLTVT.